The clone carrying this T cell receptor (beta chain) was seen more than once but under ten times. The antigen is unknown. The data were obtained in a study of cytomegalovirus exposure and HLA in healthy donors. The PCR contained 60 Vbeta and 13 Jbeta primers. Some clones are missing from TCRdb's copy, which holds only in-frame ones; the method was immunoSEQ multiplex PCR. Among about 150,000 clones, roughly 79% were seen once, and the ten largest hold over 1.3%. Looked up from germline, CDR1 is SGHTA and CDR2 is FQGNSA. V was trimmed by 3 bases and J by 0 bases, leaving 9 bases between them. This CDR3 spans 15 amino acids. Regarding the study as a whole: Specificity of a few CMV-associated chains for CMV antigens was verified in vitro. As a later analysis showed, several of the most significant clusters appeared to be linked to common viral pathogens. It was taken for granted in presence/absence analyses that sequencing depth across donors was roughly uniform. Later analysis revealed greater clonal expansion in HLA-associated TCR beta chains than in equally common others.

Material for sequencing was PBMCs. The receptor was derived from a woman aged 40 to 55 in good health and CMV-seronegative. V and J are TRBV7-2 and TRBJ1-5; D call uncertain. The CDR3 is CASSLEGYSNQPQHF. Here the CDR3 DNA reads TGTGCCAGCAGCTTGGAGGGTTATAGCAATCAGCCCCAGCATTTT.